This T cell receptor beta chain came from a study of vaccination and CD4 T cells after COVID-19. Across the study: Convalescent cases comprised 9 or 10 mild and one severe, all SARS-CoV-2 positive by nasal swab PCR. Overlapping spike peptides of SARS-CoV-2, HCoV-NL63, HCoV-OC43 and HCoV-229E were used, and cells were stimulated with them.

The V end was cut by 5 bases, the J end by 8 bases, with 16 bases between. Germline CDR1 reads SEHNR; CDR2 reads FQNEAQ (reference sequence). The CDR3 runs 14 residues. Worth noting for this clonotype: Its antigen is as yet unknown.

This sample's treatment: roughly 11-day PBMC culture with coronavirus spike peptide pools or control peptides (ViraFEST assay). The Oncomine TCR Beta short-read assay was applied to DNA of cultured CD4+ T cells. TCRdb re-called the PCR reads through MiXCR, storing one row per CDR3 protein. The sample records 15,000 to 20,000 distinct CDR3 sequences, around 50% being singletons. The V gene is TRBV7-9, the J gene TRBJ2-1; D possibly corresponds to TRBD1 (5 bases). Sequencing was performed on CD4+ T cells from blood, cultured in vitro. The sequence was obtained from a human donor who had recovered from COVID-19. The CDR3 protein is CASSRPALGDEQFF. For the CDR3, the DNA is TGTGCCAGCAGCCGGCCGGCCTTAGGGGATGAGCAGTTCTTC. Together with reference TRBV7-9 and TRBJ2-1, the CDR3 gives the full variable domain: DTGVSQNPRHKITKRGQNVTFRCDPISEHNRLYWYRQTLGQGPEFLTYFQNEAQLEKSRLLSDRFSAERPKGSFSTLEIQRTEQGDSAMYLCASSRPALGDEQFFGPGTRLTVL.